The rows below give T cell receptor beta chains drawn from one sample of a study of T-cell reconstitution after alpha-beta-depleted transplantation in children. Using its own MiXCR run on the PCR reads, TCRdb lists one record per CDR3 protein. The sample has about 130,000 distinct CDR3 sequences; roughly 9.7% are singletons. The sample consisted of PBMCs, mostly from graft donor cells, taken 180 days after TCRalphabeta/CD19-depleted stem cell transplant. Every receptor here comes from a girl under three years old who had a stem cell transplant for combined immunodeficiency, so the T cells may come from the graft donor. Each CDR3 is given with its conserved first and last residue. D genes are given only for firm matches. A clone size is listed for some rows: how often the clone was seen (once, few, many), or a class if it is expanded.

d_gene: TRBD2; j_gene: TRBJ2-5; abundance: -; v_gene: TRBV20-1; CDR3aa: CSASTSGGETQYF; CDR3nt: TGCAGTGCTAGTACTAGCGGGGGGGAGACCCAGTACTTC
d_gene: -; j_gene: TRBJ2-7; abundance: -; v_gene: TRBV7-8; CDR3aa: CASSSKTSMVYEQYF; CDR3nt: TGTGCCAGCAGCTCGAAAACTAGCATGGTCTACGAGCAGTACTTC
d_gene: -; j_gene: TRBJ2-5; abundance: few; v_gene: TRBV6-1; CDR3aa: CASIGWYGVAQETQYF; CDR3nt: TGTGCCAGCATCGGCTGGTATGGGGTAGCACAAGAGACCCAGTACTTC
d_gene: TRBD1; j_gene: TRBJ2-1; abundance: -; v_gene: TRBV19; CDR3aa: CASSTGTGSNEQFF; CDR3nt: TGTGCCAGTAGTACCGGGACAGGGTCGAATGAGCAGTTCTTC
d_gene: TRBD1; j_gene: TRBJ1-1; abundance: few; v_gene: TRBV29-1; CDR3aa: CSGLGQGGENTEAFF; CDR3nt: TGCAGCGGGCTAGGGCAGGGGGGCGAGAACACTGAAGCTTTCTTT
d_gene: -; j_gene: TRBJ1-1; abundance: -; v_gene: TRBV5-5; CDR3aa: CASIPTAFNTEAFF; CDR3nt: TGTGCCAGCATCCCGACAGCCTTCAACACTGAAGCTTTCTTT
d_gene: -; j_gene: TRBJ2-5; abundance: -; v_gene: TRBV7-2; CDR3aa: CASSLVSRDETQYF; CDR3nt: TGTGCCAGCAGCTTAGTATCCAGGGACGAGACCCAGTACTTC
d_gene: -; j_gene: TRBJ2-3; abundance: many; v_gene: TRBV20-1; CDR3aa: CSARDHSGTDTQYF; CDR3nt: TGCAGTGCTAGAGATCATAGCGGCACAGATACGCAGTATTTT
d_gene: TRBD1; j_gene: TRBJ2-7; abundance: few; v_gene: TRBV29-1; CDR3aa: CSVGQGTHEQYF; CDR3nt: TGCAGCGTGGGACAGGGGACCCACGAGCAGTACTTC
d_gene: -; j_gene: TRBJ2-7; abundance: many; v_gene: TRBV20-1; CDR3aa: CSAQTVKTGPTNYEQYF; CDR3nt: TGCAGTGCCCAGACTGTCAAAACGGGGCCCACTAATTACGAGCAGTACTTC
d_gene: -; j_gene: TRBJ2-1; abundance: -; v_gene: TRBV10-3; CDR3aa: CAISEEVGGWNEQFF; CDR3nt: TGTGCCATCAGTGAGGAGGTAGGGGGTTGGAATGAGCAGTTCTTC
d_gene: -; j_gene: TRBJ2-1; abundance: -; v_gene: TRBV6-2/TRBV6-3; CDR3aa: CASSYRVGAGTTGDNEQFF; CDR3nt: TGTGCCAGCAGTTACAGGGTAGGGGCCGGGACCACCGGGGACAATGAGCAGTTCTTC
d_gene: TRBD1; j_gene: TRBJ2-7; abundance: -; v_gene: TRBV20-1; CDR3aa: CSARSIGTGGPLEQYF; CDR3nt: TGCAGTGCTAGAAGTATTGGGACAGGGGGACCTCTCGAGCAGTACTTC
d_gene: -; j_gene: TRBJ2-5; abundance: -; v_gene: TRBV5-4; CDR3aa: CASSSGTRGQETQYF; CDR3nt: TGTGCCAGCAGCTCCGGGACTCGAGGCCAAGAGACCCAGTACTTC
d_gene: TRBD2; j_gene: TRBJ2-7; abundance: few; v_gene: TRBV20-1; CDR3aa: CSALGLASYEQYF; CDR3nt: TGCAGTGCTTTGGGACTAGCGTCCTACGAGCAGTACTTC
d_gene: TRBD1; j_gene: TRBJ2-5; abundance: few; v_gene: TRBV20-1; CDR3aa: CSARRDRGKETQYF; CDR3nt: TGCAGTGCTAGAAGGGACAGGGGCAAAGAGACCCAGTACTTC
d_gene: -; j_gene: TRBJ1-6; abundance: many; v_gene: TRBV2; CDR3aa: CASRGDRAYNSPLHF; CDR3nt: TGTGCCAGCAGGGGAGACAGAGCCTATAATTCACCCCTCCACTTT
d_gene: TRBD2; j_gene: TRBJ2-1; abundance: few; v_gene: TRBV5-1; CDR3aa: CASRVGSSGRNEQFF; CDR3nt: TGCGCCAGCAGAGTTGGTTCTAGCGGGAGGAATGAGCAGTTCTTC
d_gene: TRBD1; j_gene: TRBJ2-1; abundance: many; v_gene: TRBV20-1; CDR3aa: CSARRSPTAGGNGNEQFF; CDR3nt: TGCAGTGCTAGAAGGTCTCCAACGGCAGGGGGAAATGGTAATGAGCAGTTCTTC
d_gene: -; j_gene: TRBJ2-7; abundance: -; v_gene: TRBV7-8; CDR3aa: CASSLALGFYEQYF; CDR3nt: TGTGCCAGCAGCTTAGCGCTAGGCTTCTACGAGCAGTACTTC
d_gene: -; j_gene: TRBJ1-1; abundance: few; v_gene: TRBV28; CDR3aa: CASSSWTLNTEAFF; CDR3nt: TGTGCCAGCAGTTCCTGGACCCTGAACACTGAAGCTTTCTTT
d_gene: -; j_gene: TRBJ2-5; abundance: -; v_gene: TRBV27; CDR3aa: CASSLVRQETQYF; CDR3nt: TGTGCCAGCAGTTTAGTTCGGCAAGAGACCCAGTACTTC
d_gene: -; j_gene: TRBJ2-7; abundance: -; v_gene: TRBV28; CDR3aa: CASSPRTGHQREEQYF; CDR3nt: TGTGCCAGCAGTCCTCGGACAGGCCACCAACGGGAGGAGCAGTACTTC
d_gene: TRBD1; j_gene: TRBJ2-1; abundance: -; v_gene: TRBV9; CDR3aa: CASSVGRGLNEQFF; CDR3nt: TGTGCCAGCAGCGTAGGTAGGGGGCTTAATGAGCAGTTCTTC
d_gene: TRBD2; j_gene: TRBJ2-1; abundance: -; v_gene: TRBV7-2; CDR3aa: CASSLARTSGGYNEQFF; CDR3nt: TGTGCCAGCAGCTTAGCTAGGACTAGCGGGGGCTACAATGAGCAGTTCTTC
d_gene: -; j_gene: TRBJ2-3; abundance: few; v_gene: TRBV3-1; CDR3aa: CASSLEWGWTDTQYF; CDR3nt: TGTGCCAGCAGCCTTGAGTGGGGGTGGACAGATACGCAGTATTTT
d_gene: -; j_gene: TRBJ1-1; abundance: few; v_gene: TRBV7-8; CDR3aa: CASSLSMGARNTEAFF; CDR3nt: TGTGCCAGCAGCTTATCCATGGGGGCGCGAAACACTGAAGCTTTCTTT
d_gene: -; j_gene: TRBJ2-7; abundance: many; v_gene: TRBV6-5; CDR3aa: CASSLQGPYEQYF; CDR3nt: TGTGCCAGCAGCCTACAGGGCCCCTACGAGCAGTACTTC
d_gene: -; j_gene: TRBJ2-7; abundance: -; v_gene: TRBV5-1; CDR3aa: CASSLAYRVGQGSYEQYF; CDR3nt: TGCGCCAGCAGCTTGGCCTACAGGGTAGGCCAAGGGTCCTACGAGCAGTACTTC
d_gene: TRBD2; j_gene: TRBJ2-1; abundance: -; v_gene: TRBV20-1; CDR3aa: CSARDVSGGANEQFF; CDR3nt: TGCAGTGCTAGAGATGTGAGCGGGGGGGCCAATGAGCAGTTCTTC